This T cell receptor (beta chain) was captured in a study of long-term antiretroviral therapy in people with HIV. The libraries were made with immunoSEQ v3.0 at survey level. Data came from immunoSEQ multiplex PCR; TCRdb stores just in-frame clones and leaves some out. The sample lists about 21,000 clones, less than 95% seen once, with roughly 9.8% in the top ten. Comments on this clone: Its specificity is not known.

Study outcomes and limitations: Dominating the repertoire at all time points were the clones that expanded before ART.

Here the sequenced sample was unsorted PBMCs, taken approximately 4.2 years before starting antiretroviral therapy. This TCR was recovered from a woman in her thirties with HIV.

CDR3 in DNA: TGTGCCAGTAGTATAGAGGGAACTGTGAACACTGAAGCTTTCTTT. The encoded protein is CASSIEGTVNTEAFF. The V call is TRBV19, the J call TRBJ1-1; D gene uncertain. CDR1 is LNHDA and CDR2 is SQIVND in the germline V gene (reference sequence). This CDR3 has 15 residues. The ends were cut back, 0 bases at V and 0 bases at J, with 8 bases in the middle.